Listed here are 5 T cell receptor beta chains from one sample, sequenced in a study of monozygotic twins with cystic fibrosis. TCRdb's copy holds only in-frame clones and misses some; the assay was immunoSEQ multiplex PCR. Here the sample spans around 10,000 clones, approximately 99.4% being singletons. What was sequenced was blood. The source is a man younger than 30 with cystic fibrosis.

The V call is TRBV5-1, the J call TRBJ2-2; D possibly uses TRBD1 or TRBD2 (5 bases each). V gave up 1 base and J gave up 1 base, with 11 bases separating them. This CDR3 is 16 amino acids long. Germline V gene sequence: CDR1 SGHRS, CDR2 YFSETQ. The CDR3 is CASSLLGEVNTGELFF. The CDR3 DNA reads as TGCGCCAGCAGCTTGTTGGGGGAAGTGAACACCGGGGAGCTGTTTTTT.

The chain has TRBV4-1 and TRBJ2-1, with unresolved D. The germline CDR1 and CDR2 sequences are MGHRA and YSYEKL. Between the trimmed V and J ends, which lost 5 bases and 0 bases, there was a span of 8 bases. The CDR3 length is 14 residues. The CDR3 nucleotides are TGCGCCAGCAGCGGGCGCAGCTCCTACAATGAGCAGTTCTTC. It specifies CASSGRSSYNEQFF.

The chain recombines TRBV13 with TRBJ1-1; possible D gene TRBD1, 5 bases. Germline CDR1 reads PRHDT; CDR2 reads FYEKMQ (reference sequence). The length of the CDR3 is 14 residues. V was cut by 5 bases and J by 4 bases, with 14 bases left in between. For the CDR3, the DNA is TGTGCCAGCAGCATCGGACAATCCCCCACTGAAGCTTTCTTT. Translating it yields CASSIGQSPTEAFF.

This chain joins TRBV11-1 and TRBJ2-1; 7 bases match TRBD2. Trimming cost V 0 bases and J 2 bases; bases outside gene matches: 7. This CDR3 comprises 17 residues. Germline CDR1 SGHAT, CDR2 FQDESV (reference sequence). CDR3: CASSLAGRRGTYNEQFF. CDR3 in DNA: TGTGCCAGCAGCTTAGCGGGGAGGCGGGGGACCTACAATGAGCAGTTCTTC.

The chain is built from TRBV4-3 and TRBJ1-5; D perhaps matches TRBD1 (6 bases). V shed 0 bases and J shed 2 bases, with 11 bases lying between them. The CDR3 is made up of 16 amino acids. CDR1 is LGHNA and CDR2 is YSLEER in the germline V gene. The CDR3 DNA is TGCGCCAGCAGCCAAGATGCCAGGGGTGGCAATCAGCCCCAGCATTTT. Translated, it gives CASSQDARGGNQPQHF.